The rows below give T cell receptor beta chains drawn from one sample of a study of response to subunit inactivated influenza vaccine. TCRdb re-called the RT-PCR reads through MiXCR, storing one row per CDR3 protein. The repertoire holds some 500,000 distinct CDR3 sequences, with under 15% as singletons. This material consisted of PBMCs from blood, taken about 6 weeks after vaccination. The source is a man between 50 and 59 years old who received an inactivated influenza vaccine. Each CDR3 is given with its conserved first and last residue. A D gene is named only where the DNA matches it firmly. Size values are once, few and many counts, or a class for expanded clones, and some rows have none.

TRBJ2-3 | 14 | TRBD1 | few | TRBV12-3/TRBV12-4 | TGTGCCAGCAGATGGACAGGGGGCAGAGATACGCAGTATTTT | CASRWTGGRDTQYF
TRBJ2-7 | 13 | - | many | TRBV29-1 | TGCAGCGTTCGGGACGCCGGCTCCTACGAGCAGTACTTC | CSVRDAGSYEQYF
TRBJ2-2 | 12 | - | many | TRBV7-9 | TGTGCCAGCAGCTTAGATTTCCGGGAGCTGTTTTTT | CASSLDFRELFF
TRBJ1-2 | 16 | - | few | TRBV12-3/TRBV12-4 | TGTGCCAGCAGTTTTAGTAAGTCAGGACAGAACTATGGCTACACCTTC | CASSFSKSGQNYGYTF
TRBJ1-1 | 13 | - | many | TRBV5-1 | TGCGCCAGCGGACGGAACATGAACACTGAAGCTTTCTTT | CASGRNMNTEAFF
TRBJ2-2 | 16 | TRBD2 | - | TRBV24-1 | TGTGCCACCAGTGTGGCGGGAGTGGCAAACACCGGGGAGCTGTTTTTT | CATSVAGVANTGELFF
TRBJ2-5 | 15 | - | many | TRBV20-1 | TGCAGTGAAGCAGGGGCGGGTTTGGGTCGGGAGACCCAGTACTTC | CSEAGAGLGRETQYF
TRBJ2-7 | 13 | - | - | TRBV5-1 | TGCGCCAGCAGCGTATTCCAGGGGAACGAGCAGTACTTC | CASSVFQGNEQYF
TRBJ2-7 | 15 | TRBD2 | few | TRBV20-1 | TGCAGTGCTGCGGGGGGGACTAGCGGGATAGGGGAGCAGTACTTC | CSAAGGTSGIGEQYF
TRBJ2-7 | 15 | - | many | TRBV20-1 | TGCAGTGCTAGGGTCGCCATGGGGACCGACTACGAGCAGTACTTC | CSARVAMGTDYEQYF
TRBJ1-5 | 15 | TRBD1 | - | TRBV19 | TGTGCCAGTAGTGGAGGGACAGGGGCCCGTCAGCCCCAGCATTTT | CASSGGTGARQPQHF
TRBJ2-5 | 15 | - | - | TRBV4-3 | TGCGCCAGCAGCCCGTGGGCGAATTCTCAAGAGACCCAGTACTTC | CASSPWANSQETQYF
TRBJ2-7 | 14 | - | - | TRBV5-1 | TGCGCCAGCAGCCCGGGGGACCCTGGCAACGAGCAGTACTTC | CASSPGDPGNEQYF
TRBJ2-1 | 14 | - | many | TRBV29-1 | TGCAGCGTTTACTCCGGGACATCCTACAATGAGCAGTTCTTC | CSVYSGTSYNEQFF
TRBJ2-6 | 18 | TRBD1 | few | TRBV24-1 | TGTGCCACCAGTGACGCGGGACAGGGGCCTTTAGGGGCCAACGTCCTGACTTTC | CATSDAGQGPLGANVLTF
TRBJ1-5 | 14 | TRBD1 | - | TRBV28 | TGTGCCAGCAGTTTAGAACAGGGGAATCAGCCCCAGCATTTT | CASSLEQGNQPQHF
TRBJ2-5 | 15 | TRBD2 | - | TRBV14 | TGTGCCAGCAGCCAACTAGCGGGAGTTGGAGAGACCCAGTACTTC | CASSQLAGVGETQYF
TRBJ2-2 | 17 | - | many | TRBV24-1 | TGTGCCACCAGTGATGGACCCAGGACACGAAACACCGGGGAGCTGTTTTTT | CATSDGPRTRNTGELFF
TRBJ2-3 | 15 | TRBD1 | few | TRBV5-1 | TGCGCCAGCAGCTTCGGGACAGGGAGGGCAGATACGCAGTATTTT | CASSFGTGRADTQYF
TRBJ2-7 | 16 | TRBD2 | - | TRBV10-2 | TGCGCCAGCAGTGAAGGGCTAGCGGGAGTCATCTACGAGCAGTACTTC | CASSEGLAGVIYEQYF
TRBJ2-7 | 14 | - | - | TRBV27 | TGTGCCAGCAGTTTATCGGGGCCTAGGAACGAGCAGTACTTC | CASSLSGPRNEQYF
TRBJ2-2 | 15 | - | many | TRBV12-3/TRBV12-4 | TGTGCCAGCAGTTTACGGGGTCGCAACACCGGGGAGCTGTTTTTT | CASSLRGRNTGELFF
TRBJ1-1 | 13 | - | - | TRBV5-1 | TGCGCCAGCAGCTGGGACACGAACACTGAAGCTTTCTTT | CASSWDTNTEAFF
TRBJ1-1 | 14 | - | few | TRBV5-1 | TGCGCCAGCAGCTTGGAGGCAGCGAACACTGAAGCTTTCTTT | CASSLEAANTEAFF
TRBJ2-3 | 18 | TRBD2 | few | TRBV5-1 | TGCGCCAGCAGCTTGGAGTCTCCTAGCGGGGGGTCCTGGGATACGCAGTATTTT | CASSLESPSGGSWDTQYF
TRBJ2-7 | 13 | - | many | TRBV20-1 | TGCAGTGCTAGAGAGTTCTCATCCTACGAGCAGTACTTC | CSAREFSSYEQYF
TRBJ2-3 | 12 | TRBD2 | many | TRBV20-1 | TGCAGTGCTACGGGGGGTTCAGATACGCAGTATTTT | CSATGGSDTQYF
TRBJ2-1 | 16 | - | - | TRBV27 | TGTGCCAGCAAAACCTTCGGCGCAGGCGCTTACAATGAGCAGTTCTTC | CASKTFGAGAYNEQFF
TRBJ2-3 | 14 | - | few | TRBV6-1 | TGTGCCAGCAGGCCAGTCTCAGGCGCAGATACGCAGTATTTT | CASRPVSGADTQYF
TRBJ2-1 | 14 | TRBD2 | - | TRBV20-1 | TGCAGTGCGGAAAAGACTAGCGGGCACAATGAGCAGTTCTTC | CSAEKTSGHNEQFF
TRBJ2-7 | 15 | TRBD2 | - | TRBV6-5 | TGTGCCAGCAGTTATTTTGCGGGAGGGACCCACGAGCAGTACTTC | CASSYFAGGTHEQYF
TRBJ1-2 | 15 | - | few | TRBV7-2 | TGTGCCAGCAGCTTAGCCCACCAGGGCACGGGTGGCTACACCTTC | CASSLAHQGTGGYTF
TRBJ1-5 | 14 | TRBD1 | many | TRBV5-1 | TGCGCCAGCAAAACAGGGGGTAGCAATCAGCCCCAGCATTTT | CASKTGGSNQPQHF
TRBJ2-1 | 14 | TRBD2 | many | TRBV12-3/TRBV12-4 | TGTGCCAGCAGTTCTAGCGGGGCTAACAATGAGCAGTTCTTC | CASSSSGANNEQFF
TRBJ2-3 | 16 | TRBD2 | few | TRBV24-1 | TGTGCCACCAGTGACAGGACTAGCGGGAGGTCAGATACGCAGTATTTT | CATSDRTSGRSDTQYF
TRBJ2-2 | 16 | - | - | TRBV9 | TGTGCCAGCAGCGTAGGTCGGGAGAGGGATGCCGGGGAGCTGTTTTTT | CASSVGRERDAGELFF
TRBJ2-7 | 14 | - | many | TRBV29-1 | TGCAGCGTAGCACAGGGCTTTAAGAACTACGAGCAGTACTTC | CSVAQGFKNYEQYF